This T cell receptor (beta chain) was captured in a study of early T cells in non-severe SARS-CoV-2 infection. Study-level background: Sequencing was performed on bulk RNA from unsorted whole blood, leaving chains unpaired.

Study-wide findings and caveats: Matching against VDJdb likely underestimated virus-specific expansions, favoring anti-spike CD8.

Details on this clonotype: What it recognizes is unknown.

Germline V gene lookup returns CDR1 SNHLY and CDR2 FYNNEI. This CDR3 spans 13 amino acids. V was pared by 2 bases and J by 2 bases, with 7 bases between. Unique molecular identifiers were added to individual cDNA molecules. In TCRdb, the 5' RACE reads were re-called with MiXCR into one record per CDR3 protein. The sample lists more than 45,000 distinct CDR3 sequences; around 12% were seen once. Sequenced input: whole blood. The V and J genes are TRBV2 and TRBJ2-7; D not resolved. The sequence was collected from an adult who was a healthcare worker with PCR-confirmed SARS-CoV-2 infection or an uninfected control (not recorded which). CDR3 protein: CASSERATYEQYF. CDR3 sequence (DNA): TGTGCCAGCAGTGAAAGGGCAACCTACGAGCAGTACTTC. Together with reference TRBV2 and TRBJ2-7, the CDR3 gives the full variable domain: EPEVTQTPSHQVTQMGQEVILRCVPISNHLYFYWYRQILGQKVEFLVSFYNNEISEKSEIFDDQFSVERPDGSNFTLKIRSTKLEDSAMYFCASSERATYEQYFGPGTRLTVT.